Listed here is a single T cell receptor beta chain. Its antigen remains unknown. Trimming took 6 bases from V and 1 from J; bases not matched to a gene: 11. CDR1 and CDR2 from the germline V gene are LGHNA and YSLEER. The CDR3 loop spans 16 amino acids. This specimen belongs to a study of cytomegalovirus exposure and HLA in healthy donors. The PCR ran on 60 Vbeta and 13 Jbeta primers. Only in-frame clones appear in the TCRdb table, and some are missing; sequencing was by immunoSEQ multiplex PCR. Counted here are about 160,000 clones, 60% to 85% occurring once; the ten biggest clones make up roughly 2.1%. Overall study findings and caveats: Many donors shared some public TCRs, even though most TCR sequences were rare. Investigators reported 150 to 200 TCR beta chains as tied to cytomegalovirus. Reports indicate that TCR beta sequences accurately predicted the HLA-A and HLA-B alleles of most subjects.

In nominal health when sampled, donors likely had unrecorded immune exposures nonetheless. The rearrangement joins TRBV4-3 to TRBJ1-1, with 7 bases matching TRBD1. The sequence was obtained from a man aged 45-60 years in good health and CMV-seropositive. Sequenced: PBMCs. The chain's CDR3 is CASSLFRTGGNTEAFF. CDR3 nucleotide sequence: TGCGCCAGCAGTCTCTTTCGGACAGGCGGGAACACTGAAGCTTTCTTT.